Each of the 26 T cell receptor beta chains below was sequenced from the same sample in a study of graft-versus-host responses after intestinal transplantation. Which antigens these TCRs recognize remains unknown. Profiling relied on immunoSEQ multiplex PCR, and the TCRdb table lists in-frame clones only, not all of them. The repertoire includes more than 95,000 clones, over 75% of them detected once, and about 0.18% sits in the top ten. Sample: unstimulated CD4+ T cells sorted from spleen or lymph node cells, taken before intestinal transplant. The receptors originated from a human donor who received an intestinal transplant.

CDR3 sequence reads: CASVGGGRTYF. The CDR3 bases are TGTGCCAGCGTCGGCGGCGGGAGGACGTACTTC. This chain uses TRBV6-5 with TRBJ2-7; 8 nucleotides line up with TRBD2. Looked up from germline, CDR1 is MNHEY and CDR2 is SVGAGI. Trimming cost V 8 bases and J 12 bases; bases outside gene matches: 9. This CDR3 is built from 11 residues.

This chain uses TRBV29-1 with TRBJ2-1; D not certain. Looked up from germline, CDR1 is SQVTM and CDR2 is ANQGSEA. V was pared by 1 base and J by 2 bases, with 12 bases between. This CDR3 contains 15 residues. The CDR3 coding sequence is TGCAGCGTTGAAGGGCAGGCGCCGACCTACAATGAGCAGTTCTTC. It yields the protein CSVEGQAPTYNEQFF.

The chain links TRBV16 to TRBJ1-1; D is unclear. Germline V gene data show CDR1 as KGHSY and CDR2 as FQNENV. This CDR3 is built from 13 residues. The V end lost 1 base, the J end lost 1 base, and 4 bases lay between the germline ends. The CDR3 region is CASSQFGNTEAFF. Here the CDR3 DNA reads TGTGCCAGCAGCCAATTCGGGAACACTGAAGCTTTCTTT.

This clone was counted between two and nine times. Distinct nucleotide sequences in the sample also encode this CDR3. The chain combines TRBV6-1 with TRBJ2-7, with 9 positions matching TRBD1. CDR1 and CDR2 from the germline V gene are MNHNS and SASEGT. V dropped 2 bases and J dropped 4; count of bases not matched to a gene: 6. The CDR3 length is 15 residues. The CDR3 protein is CASSESGTGRYEQYF. The CDR3 coding sequence is TGTGCCAGCAGTGAATCGGGGACAGGGAGATACGAGCAGTACTTC.

The J gene is TRBJ1-2, the V gene TRBV27; 8 bases agree with TRBD1. CDR3 length equals 16 residues. Trimming cost V 5 bases and J 8 bases; bases outside gene matches: 16. Germline assignment: CDR1 MNHEY and CDR2 SMNVEV (reference sequence). The CDR3: CASSLRFRGTGGGYTF. The CDR3 region has the DNA TGTGCCAGCAGTCTCCGATTTAGGGGGACAGGCGGGGGCTACACCTTC.

This clone showed up just once. This chain connects TRBV28 to TRBJ2-5; D perhaps matches TRBD1 (5 bases). Trimming took 3 bases from V and 5 from J, leaving 10 bases between them. CDR3 size: 13 residues. Germline CDR1 MDHEN, CDR2 SYDVKM. CDR3 residues: CASSFRVPETQYF. The CDR3, as DNA: TGTGCCAGCAGTTTCAGGGTTCCGGAGACCCAGTACTTC.

V usage is TRBV28 and J usage is TRBJ2-3; a possible D gene is TRBD2 (6 bases). V lost 6 bases and J lost 6, with 13 bases in between. Germline V gene data show CDR1 as MDHEN and CDR2 as SYDVKM. The CDR3 contains 13 residues. The CDR3 DNA sequence: TGTGCCAGCAGGCGGGGCCCCAAGGATACGCAGTATTTT. Translated: CASRRGPKDTQYF.

The chain is built from TRBV2 and TRBJ2-3; 11 bases are a match to TRBD2. J gave up 6 bases and V 5 bases, and 7 bases lay outside the gene matches. The CDR3 has 15 residues. Germline loops: CDR1 SNHLY, CDR2 FYNNEI. CDR3 in DNA: TGTGCCAGCAGTAGACTAGCGGGATCTCCTGATACGCAGTATTTT. This gives the protein CASSRLAGSPDTQYF.

The genes are TRBV9 and TRBJ2-5; D is perhaps TRBD2 (7 bases). The CDR3 loop spans 13 amino acids. Germline assignment: CDR1 SGDLS and CDR2 YYNGEE. The V end lost 4 bases, the J end lost 3 bases, and 10 bases lay between the germline ends. CDR3 sequence: CASSPGGEETQYF. In DNA, the CDR3 is TGTGCCAGCAGCCCGGGGGGCGAAGAGACCCAGTACTTC.

This chain uses TRBV9 with TRBJ2-1; 10 nucleotides agree with TRBD2. This CDR3 has 15 residues. Trimming at V came to 6 bases and at J to 4 bases, leaving 7 bases not matched to a gene. The germline V gene encodes CDR1 SGDLS and CDR2 YYNGEE. CDR3 DNA: TGTGCCAGCACCGCCGGGACTAGCGTTTACAATGAGCAGTTCTTC. Amino acid sequence: CASTAGTSVYNEQFF.

V usage is TRBV7-8 and J usage is TRBJ1-1, with 7 bases aligning to TRBD1. This CDR3 contains 17 residues. V lost 1 base to trimming and J lost 6 bases; unmatched junction nucleotides: 14. Germline values: CDR1 SGHVS, CDR2 FQNEAQ. DNA of the CDR3: TGTGCCAGCAGCTTAGTTATGGGCCAGGGGGATAGGGCTGAAGCTTTCTTT. It codes for CASSLVMGQGDRAEAFF.

The J gene is TRBJ2-5, the V gene TRBV6-4; 7 bases line up with TRBD1. Germline assignment: CDR1 MRHNA and CDR2 SNTAGT. V trimming: 6 bases; J trimming: 4 bases; junction bases outside the gene matches: 5. The CDR3 contains 13 residues. CDR3: CASSAHRGETQYF. The CDR3 DNA reads as TGTGCCAGCAGCGCCCACAGGGGAGAGACCCAGTACTTC.

This clone was detected a few times. This chain joins TRBV27 and TRBJ2-2; D is perhaps TRBD1 (5 bases). The V and J ends lost 3 bases and 4 bases respectively, with 6 bases between them. This CDR3 spans 13 amino acids. Germline lookup yields CDR1 MNHEY and CDR2 SMNVEV (reference sequence). The CDR3 sequence: CASSLTVTGELFF. DNA for the CDR3: TGTGCCAGCAGTTTGACAGTCACCGGGGAGCTGTTTTTT.

The chain joins TRBV5-1 to TRBJ2-7; perhaps TRBD1 as D (6 bases). CDR3 length: 15 amino acids. In germline, CDR1 is SGHRS, CDR2 YFSETQ. The V gene lost 1 base and the J gene lost 4 bases, with 15 bases spanning the gap. The CDR3 nucleotides read TGCGCCAGCAGCTTGAATCGCAGGGGTGGGTACGAGCAGTACTTC. This translates into CASSLNRRGGYEQYF.

V usage is TRBV6-6 and J usage is TRBJ2-7, with D possibly being TRBD2 (5 bases). The CDR3 length is 12 residues. V was cut by 3 bases and J by 4 bases, with 7 bases left in between. CDR1 MNHNY and CDR2 SVGAGI come from the germline V gene (reference sequence). DNA of the CDR3: TGTGCCAGCAGTTATACGGGGTACGAGCAGTACTTC. The encoded protein is CASSYTGYEQYF.

The chain uses TRBV5-1 and TRBJ2-7; possibly TRBD2 for D (6 bases). The CDR3 consists of 14 residues. CDR1 and CDR2 from the germline V gene are SGHRS and YFSETQ. Trimming left V 0 bases short and J 3 bases short, with 10 bases between. The CDR3 here is CASSLDGSGYEQYF. In DNA, the CDR3 is TGCGCCAGCAGCTTGGATGGTAGCGGCTACGAGCAGTACTTC.

This clone was detected once. The J gene is TRBJ2-7, the V gene TRBV10-2; D is unresolved. The V end lost 6 bases, the J end lost 0 bases, and 12 bases lay between the germline ends. Per the germline V gene, CDR1 is WSHSY and CDR2 is SAAADI. The CDR3 has 14 residues. The CDR3 sequence: CASRAQIISYEQYF. The CDR3 region has the DNA TGCGCCAGCAGGGCACAAATTATCTCCTACGAGCAGTACTTC.

The chain employs TRBV5-4 and TRBJ1-6; 7 nucleotides match TRBD1. V lost 4 bases to trimming and J lost 4 bases; unmatched junction nucleotides: 2. Germline-derived CDR1 and CDR2 are SGHNT and YYREEE (reference sequence). The CDR3 spans 14 residues. The CDR3 spells CASSGGQYNSPLHF. The CDR3, as DNA: TGTGCCAGCAGCGGGGGACAGTATAATTCACCCCTCCACTTT.

J is TRBJ2-2 and V is TRBV9; D possibly corresponds to TRBD1 (6 bases). This CDR3 comprises 18 residues. V was pared by 4 bases and J by 5 bases, with 24 bases between. Per the germline V gene, CDR1 is SGDLS and CDR2 is YYNGEE. The CDR3: CASSTRSLTGTPTGELFF. CDR3 nucleotide sequence: TGTGCCAGCAGCACCAGATCCCTTACCGGGACACCGACCGGGGAGCTGTTTTTT.

The rearrangement uses TRBV27 and TRBJ2-3; TRBD2 matches 7 bases. The CDR3 loop spans 17 amino acids. Germline trimming cut 2 bases from V and 6 bases from J; bases unmatched to any gene: 14. Germline V gene lookup returns CDR1 MNHEY and CDR2 SMNVEV (reference sequence). The CDR3 loop is CASSLRDSGPSFDTQYF. CDR3 bases: TGTGCCAGCAGTTTACGGGATAGCGGGCCCTCGTTTGATACGCAGTATTTT.

The chain joins TRBV18 to TRBJ1-3; 10 bases are shared with TRBD1. This CDR3 spans 17 amino acids. J gave up 0 bases and V 2 bases, and 4 bases lay outside the gene matches. CDR1 is KGHSH and CDR2 is LQKENI in the germline V gene. The CDR3 DNA reads as TGTGCCAGCTCACCAGCGACAGGGGGCCTCTCTGGAAACACCATATATTTT. It specifies CASSPATGGLSGNTIYF.

The chain employs TRBV6-5 and TRBJ2-7, with D possibly matching TRBD1 (6 bases). There are 13 residues in the CDR3. Deletions cut 5 bases from V and 4 bases from J, with 12 bases between. Germline CDR1 is MNHEY and CDR2 is SVGAGI. CDR3: CASSEDRPYEQYF. DNA of the CDR3: TGTGCCAGCAGTGAAGACAGGCCTTACGAGCAGTACTTC.

The chain links TRBV28 to TRBJ2-5; TRBD1 agrees at 11 bases. J lost 5 bases, V lost 7 bases, and 9 bases had no gene match. There are 15 residues in the CDR3. Germline V gene sequence: CDR1 MDHEN, CDR2 SYDVKM. The CDR3, as DNA: TGTGCCAGCACCATAGGACAGGGGGCATCGGAGACCCAGTACTTC. Translation: CASTIGQGASETQYF.

The J gene is TRBJ2-7, the V gene TRBV7-9; TRBD2 is a possible D gene (5 bases). The CDR3 covers 17 residues. CDR1 and CDR2 (germline): SEHNR, FQNEAQ (reference sequence). V lost 2 bases to trimming and J lost 0 bases, with 17 bases between them. This CDR3 is CASSLKTGIYSSYEQYF. CDR3 nucleotide sequence: TGTGCCAGCAGCTTAAAGACCGGGATCTACAGCTCCTACGAGCAGTACTTC.

Only a few counts were recorded for this clone. V gene TRBV6-6 combines with J gene TRBJ1-2; maybe TRBD1 (5 bases). Germline V gene data show CDR1 as MNHNY and CDR2 as SVGAGI (reference sequence). CDR3 length equals 14 residues. V lost 0 bases to trimming and J lost 4 bases, with 9 bases between them. The CDR3 DNA sequence: TGTGCCAGCAGTTACTCGAAGCAGGGCTATGGCTACACCTTC. This sequence encodes CASSYSKQGYGYTF.

V is TRBV18 and J is TRBJ2-5; no clear D. Trimming pared 6 bases from V and 1 base from J, leaving 3 bases between. The CDR3 has 11 residues. The germline V gene has CDR1 KGHSH and CDR2 LQKENI. CDR3 sequence (DNA): TGTGCCAGCTCCCTCCAAGAGACCCAGTACTTC. Its protein is CASSLQETQYF.